This T cell receptor (beta chain) was documented in a study of CD8 T cells in ankylosing spondylitis. Study-wide results and caveats: A TCR beta motif made of several highly homologous variants seemed typical of ankylosing spondylitis blood. Significant enrichment of disease-linked clones was reported in matched ankylosing spondylitis synovial fluid. Reactive arthritis synovial fluid and blood previously showed some of these motif variants.

Quantitative 5'-RACE was performed with molecular barcodes, and it yielded the TCR beta libraries. From the 5' RACE reads, TCRdb called clonotypes with MiXCR, one entry per CDR3 protein. The sample records about 440,000 distinct CDR3 sequences, 15% to 20% being singletons. Remarks on this clonotype: Its target is not known.

Losses at the gene ends were 1 base for V and 10 bases for J; bases not matched to a gene: 4. The CDR3 has 15 residues. Germline CDR1 SNHLY, CDR2 FYNNEI. Sequenced sample: blood, either unsorted or a sorted T cell fraction (not recorded which). The sequence derives from a male donor with ankylosing spondylitis. The V call is TRBV2, the J call TRBJ1-4, with 12 bases matching TRBD1. Here the CDR3 reads CASSEEGQGAAKLFF. CDR3 nucleotides: TGTGCCAGCAGTGAAGAGGGACAGGGGGCGGCAAAACTGTTTTTT.